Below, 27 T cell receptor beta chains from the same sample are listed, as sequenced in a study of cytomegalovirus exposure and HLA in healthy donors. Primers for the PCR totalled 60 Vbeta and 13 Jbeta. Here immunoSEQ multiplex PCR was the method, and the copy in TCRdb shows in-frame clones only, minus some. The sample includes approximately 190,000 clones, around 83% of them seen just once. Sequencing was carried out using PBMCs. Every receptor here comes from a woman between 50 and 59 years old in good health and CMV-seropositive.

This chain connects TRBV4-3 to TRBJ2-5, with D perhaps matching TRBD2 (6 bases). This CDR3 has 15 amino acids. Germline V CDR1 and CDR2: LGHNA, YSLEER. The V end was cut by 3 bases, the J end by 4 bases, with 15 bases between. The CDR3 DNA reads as TGCGCCAGCAGCCAGGAGGGAAGGTATGGAGAGACCCAGTACTTC. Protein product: CASSQEGRYGETQYF.

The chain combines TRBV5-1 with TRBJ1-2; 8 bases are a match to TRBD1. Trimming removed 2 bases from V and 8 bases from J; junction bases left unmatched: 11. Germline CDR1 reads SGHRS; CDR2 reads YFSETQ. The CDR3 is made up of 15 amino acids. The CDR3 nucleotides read TGCGCCAGCAGCTTCCCGGACAGGGACCTTCGGGGCTACACCTTC. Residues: CASSFPDRDLRGYTF. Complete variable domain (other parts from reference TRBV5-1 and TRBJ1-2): KAGVTQTPRYLIKTRGQQVTLSCSPISGHRSVSWYQQTPGQGLQFLFEYFSETQRNKGNFPGRFSGRQFSNSRSEMNVSTLELGDSALYLCASSFPDRDLRGYTFGSGTRLTVV.

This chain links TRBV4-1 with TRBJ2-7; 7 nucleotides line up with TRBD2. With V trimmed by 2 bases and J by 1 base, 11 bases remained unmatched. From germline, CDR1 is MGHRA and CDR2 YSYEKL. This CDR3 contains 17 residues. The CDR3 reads CASSQRRLAGESYEQYF. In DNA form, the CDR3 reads TGCGCCAGCAGCCAAAGAAGGCTGGCGGGAGAGTCCTACGAGCAGTACTTC.

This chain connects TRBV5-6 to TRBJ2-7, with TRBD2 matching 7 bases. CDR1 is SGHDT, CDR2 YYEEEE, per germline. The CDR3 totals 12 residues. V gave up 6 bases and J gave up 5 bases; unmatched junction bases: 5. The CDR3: CASTSAGDEQYF. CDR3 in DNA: TGTGCCAGCACCTCCGCGGGGGACGAGCAGTACTTC.

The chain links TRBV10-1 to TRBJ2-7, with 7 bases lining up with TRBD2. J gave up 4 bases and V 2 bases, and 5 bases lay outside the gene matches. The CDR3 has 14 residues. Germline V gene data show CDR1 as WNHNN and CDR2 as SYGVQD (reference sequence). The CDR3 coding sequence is TGCGCCAGCAGTGAGGAGACTAGCTTGTACGAGCAGTACTTC. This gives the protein CASSEETSLYEQYF.

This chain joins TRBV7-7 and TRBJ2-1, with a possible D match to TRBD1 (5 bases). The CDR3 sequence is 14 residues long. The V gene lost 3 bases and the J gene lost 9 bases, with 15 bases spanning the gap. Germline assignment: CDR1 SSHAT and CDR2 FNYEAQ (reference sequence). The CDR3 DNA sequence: TGTGCCAGCAGCTTTGCAGGGCTCGCTGGTGAGCAGTTCTTC. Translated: CASSFAGLAGEQFF.

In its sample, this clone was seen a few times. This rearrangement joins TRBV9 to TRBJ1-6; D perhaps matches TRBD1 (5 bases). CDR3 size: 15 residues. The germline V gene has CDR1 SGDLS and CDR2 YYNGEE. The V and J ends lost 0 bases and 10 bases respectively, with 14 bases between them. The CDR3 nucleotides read TGTGCCAGCAGCGTAGAGTCCGGGGGAGGGTCACCCCTCCACTTT. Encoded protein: CASSVESGGGSPLHF.

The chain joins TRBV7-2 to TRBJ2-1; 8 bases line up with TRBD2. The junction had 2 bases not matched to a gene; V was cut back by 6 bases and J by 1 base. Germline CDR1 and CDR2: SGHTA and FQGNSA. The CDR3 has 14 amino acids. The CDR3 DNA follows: TGTGCCAGCAGGGCGGGGGGTTCCTACAATGAGCAGTTCTTC. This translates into CASRAGGSYNEQFF. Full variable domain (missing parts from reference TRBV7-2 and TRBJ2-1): GAGVSQSPSNKVTEKGKDVELRCDPISGHTALYWYRQSLGQGLEFLIYFQGNSAPDKSGLPSDRFSAERTGGSVSTLTIQRTQQEDSAVYLCASRAGGSYNEQFFGPGTRLTVL.

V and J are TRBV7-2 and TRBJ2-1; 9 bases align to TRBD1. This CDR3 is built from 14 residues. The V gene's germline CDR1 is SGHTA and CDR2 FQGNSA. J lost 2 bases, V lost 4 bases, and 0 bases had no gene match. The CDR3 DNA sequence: TGTGCCAGCAGCTGGACAGGGGCCTACAATGAGCAGTTCTTC. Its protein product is CASSWTGAYNEQFF.

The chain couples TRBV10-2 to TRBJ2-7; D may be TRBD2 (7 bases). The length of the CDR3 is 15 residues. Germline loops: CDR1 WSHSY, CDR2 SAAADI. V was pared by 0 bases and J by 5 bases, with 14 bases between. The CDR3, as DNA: TGCGCCAGCAGTGAGTCGGGGGGGCTTCCTAACGAGCAGTACTTC. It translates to CASSESGGLPNEQYF.

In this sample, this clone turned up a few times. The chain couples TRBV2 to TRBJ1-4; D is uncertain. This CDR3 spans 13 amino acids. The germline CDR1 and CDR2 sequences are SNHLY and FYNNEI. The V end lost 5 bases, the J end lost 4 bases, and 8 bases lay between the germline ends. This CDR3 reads CASSQQFNEKLFF. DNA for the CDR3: TGTGCCAGCAGTCAACAGTTTAATGAAAAACTGTTTTTT. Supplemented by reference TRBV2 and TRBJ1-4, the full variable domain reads EPEVTQTPSHQVTQMGQEVILRCVPISNHLYFYWYRQILGQKVEFLVSFYNNEISEKSEIFDDQFSVERPDGSNFTLKIRSTKLEDSAMYFCASSQQFNEKLFFGSGTQLSVL.

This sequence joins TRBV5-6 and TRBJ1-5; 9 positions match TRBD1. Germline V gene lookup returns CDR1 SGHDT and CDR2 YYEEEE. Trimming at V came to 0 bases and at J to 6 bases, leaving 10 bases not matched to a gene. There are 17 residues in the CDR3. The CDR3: CASSLGRLGTGLQPQHF. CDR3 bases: TGTGCCAGCAGCTTGGGACGCCTCGGGACAGGGCTTCAGCCCCAGCATTTT.

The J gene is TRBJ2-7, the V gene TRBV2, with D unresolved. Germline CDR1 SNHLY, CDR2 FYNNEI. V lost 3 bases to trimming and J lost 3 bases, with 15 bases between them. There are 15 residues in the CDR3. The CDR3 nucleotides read TGTGCCAGCAGTGACCTAGTGACTCATATCTACGAGCAGTACTTC. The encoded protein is CASSDLVTHIYEQYF.

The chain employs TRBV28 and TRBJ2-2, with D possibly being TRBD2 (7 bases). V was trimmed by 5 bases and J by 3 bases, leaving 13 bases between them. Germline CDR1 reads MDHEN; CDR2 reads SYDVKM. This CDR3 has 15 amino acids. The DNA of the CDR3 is TGTGCCAGCAGTCTAGGGGGGGCGGACACCGGGGAGCTGTTTTTT. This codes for CASSLGGADTGELFF. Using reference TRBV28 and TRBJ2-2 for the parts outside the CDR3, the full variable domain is DVKVTQSSRYLVKRTGEKVFLECVQDMDHENMFWYRQDPGLGLRLIYFSYDVKMKEKGDIPEGYSVSREKKERFSLILESASTNQTSMYLCASSLGGADTGELFFGEGSRLTVL.

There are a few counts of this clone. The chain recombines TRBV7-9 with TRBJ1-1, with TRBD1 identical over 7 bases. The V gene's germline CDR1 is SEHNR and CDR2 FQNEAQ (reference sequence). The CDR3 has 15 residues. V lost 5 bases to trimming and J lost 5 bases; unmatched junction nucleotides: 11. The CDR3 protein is CASSPGQPGITEAFF. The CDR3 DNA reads TGTGCCAGCAGCCCGGGACAGCCGGGGATTACTGAAGCTTTCTTT.

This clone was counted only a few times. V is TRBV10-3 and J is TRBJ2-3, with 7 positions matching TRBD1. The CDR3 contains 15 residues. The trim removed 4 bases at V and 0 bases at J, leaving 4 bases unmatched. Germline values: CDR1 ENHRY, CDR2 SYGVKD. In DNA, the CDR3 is TGTGCCATCAGTGTCGGGACAGCTAGCACAGATACGCAGTATTTT. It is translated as CAISVGTASTDTQYF.

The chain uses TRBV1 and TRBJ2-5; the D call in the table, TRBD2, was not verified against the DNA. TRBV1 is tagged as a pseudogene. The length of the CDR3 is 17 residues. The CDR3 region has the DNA TGCACCAGCAATCAAGGACTAGCGGGGGCCGCCAGGGAGACCCAGTACTTC. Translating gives CTSNQGLAGAARETQYF.

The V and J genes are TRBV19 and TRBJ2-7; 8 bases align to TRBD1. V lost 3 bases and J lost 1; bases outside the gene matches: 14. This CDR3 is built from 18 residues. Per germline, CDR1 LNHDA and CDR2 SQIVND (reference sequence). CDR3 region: CASSIICPQGVGSYEQYF. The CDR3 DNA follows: TGTGCCAGTAGTATTATTTGCCCACAGGGGGTGGGTTCCTACGAGCAGTACTTC.

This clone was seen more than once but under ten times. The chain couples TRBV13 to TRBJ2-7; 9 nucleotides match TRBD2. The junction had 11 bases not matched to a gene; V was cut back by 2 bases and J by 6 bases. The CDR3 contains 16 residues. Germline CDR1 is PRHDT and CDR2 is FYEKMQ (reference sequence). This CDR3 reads CASSLLTGTSRGEQYF. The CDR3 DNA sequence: TGTGCCAGCAGCTTACTAACCGGGACTAGCAGGGGCGAGCAGTACTTC.

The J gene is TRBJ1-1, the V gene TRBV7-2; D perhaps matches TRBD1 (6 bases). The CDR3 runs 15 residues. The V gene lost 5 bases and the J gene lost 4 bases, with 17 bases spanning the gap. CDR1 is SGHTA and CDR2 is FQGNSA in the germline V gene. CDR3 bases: TGTGCCAGCAGCCCCAGACAGGTTGGGGGCACTGAAGCTTTCTTT. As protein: CASSPRQVGGTEAFF.

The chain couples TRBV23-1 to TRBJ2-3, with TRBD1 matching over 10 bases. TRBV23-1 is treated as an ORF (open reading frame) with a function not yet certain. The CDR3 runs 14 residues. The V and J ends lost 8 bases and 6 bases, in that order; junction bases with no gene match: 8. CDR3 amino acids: CASQPGQGSDTQYF. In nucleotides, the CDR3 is TGCGCCAGCCAACCGGGACAGGGGTCGGATACGCAGTATTTT.

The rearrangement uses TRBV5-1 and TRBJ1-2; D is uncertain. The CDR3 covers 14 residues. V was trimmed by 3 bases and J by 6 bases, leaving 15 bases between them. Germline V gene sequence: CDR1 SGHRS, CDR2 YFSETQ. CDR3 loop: CASSSQAPRDGYTF. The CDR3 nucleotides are TGCGCCAGCAGCTCCCAGGCCCCGCGAGATGGCTACACCTTC.

In nucleotides, the CDR3 is TGTGCCAGCACCTTAGCGGGAGGGGGAGAGACCCAGTACTTC. Translation: CASTLAGGGETQYF. The chain has TRBV25-1 and TRBJ2-5; 11 nucleotides match TRBD2. This CDR3 has 14 amino acids. CDR1 is MGHDK and CDR2 is SYGVNS in the germline V gene. The ends lost 7 bases at V and 4 bases at J; junction bases unmatched: 5.

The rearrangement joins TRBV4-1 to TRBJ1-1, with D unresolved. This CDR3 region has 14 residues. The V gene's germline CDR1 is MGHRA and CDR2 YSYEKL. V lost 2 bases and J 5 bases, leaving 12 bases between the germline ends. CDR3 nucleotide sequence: TGCGCCAGCAGCCAAATAGGAGAGCAGACTGAAGCTTTCTTT. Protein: CASSQIGEQTEAFF.

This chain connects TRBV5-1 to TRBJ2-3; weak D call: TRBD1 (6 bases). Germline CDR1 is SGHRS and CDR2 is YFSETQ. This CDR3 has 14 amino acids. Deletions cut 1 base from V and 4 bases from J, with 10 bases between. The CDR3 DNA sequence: TGCGCCAGCAGCTTGTCAGGGGTCCCAGATACGCAGTATTTT. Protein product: CASSLSGVPDTQYF. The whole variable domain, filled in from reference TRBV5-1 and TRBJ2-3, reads KAGVTQTPRYLIKTRGQQVTLSCSPISGHRSVSWYQQTPGQGLQFLFEYFSETQRNKGNFPGRFSGRQFSNSRSEMNVSTLELGDSALYLCASSLSGVPDTQYFGPGTRLTVL.

The CDR3 DNA follows: TGTGCCACCAGCAGAGATCCTAACCAAGAGACCCAGTACTTC. This sequence encodes CATSRDPNQETQYF. The chain has TRBV15 and TRBJ2-5, with D unclear. CDR3 length: 14 amino acids. Germline V gene sequence: CDR1 LNHNV, CDR2 YYDKDF (reference sequence). Trimming cost V 0 bases and J 0 bases, with 5 bases left between them. The entire variable domain, with the rest obtained from reference TRBV15 and TRBJ2-5, is as follows: DAMVIQNPRYQVTQFGKPVTLSCSQTLNHNVMYWYQQKSSQAPKLLFHYYDKDFNNEADTPDNFQSRRPNTSFCFLDIRSPGLGDTAMYLCATSRDPNQETQYFGPGTRLLVL.

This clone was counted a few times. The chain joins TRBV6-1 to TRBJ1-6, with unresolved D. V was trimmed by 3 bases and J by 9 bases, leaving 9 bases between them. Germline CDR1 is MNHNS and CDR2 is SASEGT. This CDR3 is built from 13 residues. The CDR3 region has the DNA TGTGCCAGCAGTGATTACGGGAGTTCACCCCTCCACTTT. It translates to CASSDYGSSPLHF.